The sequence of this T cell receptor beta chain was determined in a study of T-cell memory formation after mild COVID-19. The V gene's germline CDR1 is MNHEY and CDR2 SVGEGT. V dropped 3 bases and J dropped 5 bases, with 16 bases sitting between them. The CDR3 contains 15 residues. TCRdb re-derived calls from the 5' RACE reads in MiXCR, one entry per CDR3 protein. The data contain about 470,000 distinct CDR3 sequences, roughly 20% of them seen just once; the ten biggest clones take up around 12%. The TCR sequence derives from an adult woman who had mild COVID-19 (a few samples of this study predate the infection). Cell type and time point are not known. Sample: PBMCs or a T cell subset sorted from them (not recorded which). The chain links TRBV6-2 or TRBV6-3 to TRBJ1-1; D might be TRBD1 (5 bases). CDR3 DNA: TGTGCCAGCAGTTATAGTGGCAGGGCGGGAACTGAAGCTTTCTTT. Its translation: CASSYSGRAGTEAFF.